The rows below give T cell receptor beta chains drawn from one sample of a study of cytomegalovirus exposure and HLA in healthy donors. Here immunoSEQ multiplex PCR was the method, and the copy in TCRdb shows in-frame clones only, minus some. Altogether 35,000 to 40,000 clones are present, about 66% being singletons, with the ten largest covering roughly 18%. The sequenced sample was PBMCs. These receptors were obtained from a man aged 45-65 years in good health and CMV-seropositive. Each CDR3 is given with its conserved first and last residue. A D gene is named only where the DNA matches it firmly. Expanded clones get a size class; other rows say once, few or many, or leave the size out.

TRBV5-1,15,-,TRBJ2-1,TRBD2,TGCGCCAGCAGCTTGTACTGGACTAGCGTCGATGAGCAGTTCTTC,CASSLYWTSVDEQFF
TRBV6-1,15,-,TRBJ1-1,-,TGTGCCAGCAGCGAAGCGCGGGGCAGCAACACTGAAGCTTTCTTT,CASSEARGSNTEAFF
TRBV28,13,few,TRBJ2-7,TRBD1,TGTGCCAGCAGGGTGACAGGGGCTCGTGAGCAGTACTTC,CASRVTGAREQYF
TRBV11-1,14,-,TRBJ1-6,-,TGTGCCAGCAGCTTACTCGGCTATAATTCACCCCTCCACTTT,CASSLLGYNSPLHF
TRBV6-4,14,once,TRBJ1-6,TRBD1,TGTGCCAGCAGTTCGACAGGGGATAATTCACCCCTCCACTTT,CASSSTGDNSPLHF
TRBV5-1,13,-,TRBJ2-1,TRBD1,TGCGCCAGCAGCCTACAGGGGGTCGATGAGCAGTTCTTC,CASSLQGVDEQFF
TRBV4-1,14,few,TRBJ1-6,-,TGCGCCAGCAGCCAAGAGGAGGGAGATTCACCCCTCCACTTT,CASSQEEGDSPLHF
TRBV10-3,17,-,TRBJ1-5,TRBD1,TGTGCCATCAGTGAGTCGAAGGACAGGGGTAGCAATCAGCCCCAGCATTTT,CAISESKDRGSNQPQHF
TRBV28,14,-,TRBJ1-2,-,TGTGCCAGCAGTGGTCGGAGGGCGAACTATGGCTACACCTTC,CASSGRRANYGYTF
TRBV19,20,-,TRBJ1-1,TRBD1,TGCGCCAGTAGCAATCTACCGGGACAGGGGTCTTCCTGGGGGAACACTGAAGCTTTCTTT,CASSNLPGQGSSWGNTEAFF
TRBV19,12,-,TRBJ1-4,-,TGTGCCAGTATGAGGAAAAATGAAAAACTGTTTTTT,CASMRKNEKLFF
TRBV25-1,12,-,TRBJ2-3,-,TGTGCCAGCAGTGGTAGAGAATCCCCGCCGTATTTT,CASSGRESPPYF
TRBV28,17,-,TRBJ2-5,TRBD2,TGTGCCAGCAGTTTGGTCGGACTAGCGGGGCCCCAAGGAAGCCAGTACTTC,CASSLVGLAGPQGSQYF
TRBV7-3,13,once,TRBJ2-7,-,TGTGCCAGCAGCTTAGCCACTGCAGGGGAGCAGTACTTC,CASSLATAGEQYF
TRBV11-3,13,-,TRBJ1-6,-,TGTGCCAGCAGCTCGGACAGTGAGTCACCCCTCCACTTT,CASSSDSESPLHF